The clone carrying this T cell receptor (beta chain) is a singleton in its sample. The source of the sample is a study of T cell responses to AZD1222 COVID-19 vaccine. The CDR3 contains 16 residues. With V trimmed by 4 bases and J by 0 bases, 6 bases remained unmatched. Per germline, CDR1 SGHNT and CDR2 YYREEE (reference sequence). Measured with immunoSEQ multiplex PCR; TCRdb has only the in-frame clones, and not every one. In the table there are more than 100,000 clones, 75% to 90% of which are singletons. This chain uses TRBV5-4 with TRBJ1-3; 8 bases align to TRBD1. The sequence derives from an adult who received the AZD1222 COVID-19 vaccine. Sequencing used peripheral blood, obtained 28 days after the second AZD1222 dose. CDR3 sequence reads: CASSADRERSGNTIYF. The CDR3 nucleotides read TGTGCCAGCAGCGCGGACAGGGAACGCTCTGGAAACACCATATATTTT.